This T cell receptor beta chain was captured by sequencing in a study of metastatic and nonmetastatic thyroid tumors. This CDR3 comprises 13 residues. V lost 1 base and J 10 bases, leaving 11 bases between the germline ends. Germline CDR1 is SEHNR and CDR2 is FQNEAQ (reference sequence). MiXCR re-clonotyped the PCR reads for TCRdb. The profile shows 20,000 to 25,000 clones, more than 20% of them singletons. This clone has a count of ten or more. Every patient was untreated before thyroid surgery. Sequencing was done on a sample of tumor tissue. The genes are TRBV7-9 and TRBJ2-1; D is undetermined. The receptor was derived from a female donor with papillary thyroid cancer or a benign thyroid nodule (not recorded which). Some clones in this sample may be carry-over from other donors' samples. The DNA of the CDR3 is TGTGCCAGCAGCTTAGAGTTCGTCGGGGAGCAGTTCTTC. Protein product: CASSLEFVGEQFF.